Presented here are 26 T cell receptor beta chains from one specimen sequenced in a study of cytomegalovirus exposure and HLA in healthy donors. Researchers ran the PCR with 60 Vbeta and 13 Jbeta primers. Profiled with immunoSEQ multiplex PCR; TCRdb holds only in-frame clones, not every one. This sample has more than 150,000 clones, with 78% found just once. Material: PBMCs. The receptors derive from a woman in her 30s in good health and CMV-seropositive.

The V call is TRBV4-1, the J call TRBJ2-7, with 8 nucleotides matching TRBD2. Germline assignment: CDR1 MGHRA and CDR2 YSYEKL. The CDR3 runs to 14 residues. The J segment lost 3 bases and the V segment lost 6 bases, leaving 7 bases of the junction unmatched. CDR3 sequence reads: CASSLSGTLYEQYF. The DNA of the CDR3 is TGCGCCAGCAGTCTTAGCGGGACACTCTACGAGCAGTACTTC.

This clone was counted between two and nine times. The V call is TRBV4-1, the J call TRBJ1-2, with 9 bases identical to TRBD1. J lost 4 bases, V lost 0 bases, and 3 bases had no gene match. This CDR3 has 15 residues. Germline CDR1 is MGHRA and CDR2 is YSYEKL. CDR3 nucleotide sequence: TGCGCCAGCAGCCAAGATGGGACAGGGTTCTATGGCTACACCTTC. Residues: CASSQDGTGFYGYTF.

The chain links TRBV7-9 to TRBJ1-1; D remains ambiguous. V was cut by 6 bases and J by 9 bases, with 14 bases left in between. Per germline, CDR1 SEHNR and CDR2 FQNEAQ (reference sequence). The CDR3 totals 12 residues. Here the CDR3 reads CASRPEASQAFF. CDR3 DNA sequence: TGTGCCAGCAGACCGGAAGCGAGCCAAGCTTTCTTT.

The J gene is TRBJ1-1, the V gene TRBV4-1, with D unclear. CDR3 size: 14 residues. V lost 1 base and J 3 bases, leaving 9 bases between the germline ends. Germline CDR1 MGHRA, CDR2 YSYEKL. Here the CDR3 reads CASSQVGGYTEAFF. The CDR3 coding sequence is TGCGCCAGCAGCCAAGTTGGCGGGTACACTGAAGCTTTCTTT.

The chain joins TRBV10-1 to TRBJ1-1; tentative D call: TRBD1 (6 bases). Germline V gene sequence: CDR1 WNHNN, CDR2 SYGVQD (reference sequence). The CDR3 is 14 residues long. V shed 2 bases and J shed 7 bases, with 14 bases lying between them. CDR3 coding DNA: TGCGCCAGCAGTGAGGGCAGGGGCCCCGATGAAGCTTTCTTT. It encodes CASSEGRGPDEAFF.

The chain employs TRBV19 and TRBJ1-4; D perhaps matches TRBD1 (6 bases). Per germline, CDR1 LNHDA and CDR2 SQIVND (reference sequence). The CDR3 extends over 15 amino acids. The V gene lost 3 bases and the J gene lost 4 bases, with 12 bases spanning the gap. In DNA form, the CDR3 reads TGTGCCAGTAGTATGAACAGGGCCCTTAATGAAAAACTGTTTTTT. It is translated as CASSMNRALNEKLFF.

A single count supports this clone. This chain uses TRBV19 with TRBJ2-7; 12 bases line up with TRBD2. The germline V gene encodes CDR1 LNHDA and CDR2 SQIVND (reference sequence). Trimming at V came to 6 bases and at J to 3 bases, leaving 6 bases not matched to a gene. The CDR3 length is 15 residues. As DNA, the CDR3 is TGTGCCAGTAGGCTAGCGGGAGGGCCTAACTACGAGCAGTACTTC. Translated, it gives CASRLAGGPNYEQYF.

This clone was counted between two and nine times. V is TRBV27 and J is TRBJ1-4; D not certain. V dropped 6 bases and J dropped 0 bases, with 11 bases sitting between them. The CDR3 runs 15 residues. Germline V gene lookup returns CDR1 MNHEY and CDR2 SMNVEV (reference sequence). CDR3: CASRVGSSTNEKLFF. For the CDR3, the DNA is TGTGCCAGCAGGGTAGGGAGTTCAACTAATGAAAAACTGTTTTTT.

The J gene is TRBJ1-2, the V gene TRBV27; no definite D call. V was cut by 4 bases and J by 3 bases, with 12 bases left in between. Looked up from germline, CDR1 is MNHEY and CDR2 is SMNVEV (reference sequence). The CDR3 totals 14 residues. The CDR3, as DNA: TGTGCCAGCAGTTCCCGTTCGGGGTACTATGGCTACACCTTC. This encodes CASSSRSGYYGYTF.

This clone was counted only a few times. The gene calls are TRBV20-1 and TRBJ2-7, with D unresolved. The CDR3 spans 11 residues. Trimming shortened V by 6 bases and J by 3 bases, and 9 bases separated the two germline ends. The germline gives CDR1 DFQATT, CDR2 SNEGSKA (reference sequence). This CDR3 is CSAPEVYEQYF. CDR3 nucleotides: TGCAGTGCGCCAGAAGTCTACGAGCAGTACTTC.

The CDR3 region is CATSMLDVQPQHF. The DNA for the CDR3 is TGTGCCACCAGCATGCTAGATGTTCAGCCCCAGCATTTT. The rearrangement uses TRBV15 and TRBJ1-5; D gene unclear. This CDR3 has 13 amino acids. Trimming stripped 4 bases from V and 6 bases from J, with 10 bases between. Germline assignment: CDR1 LNHNV and CDR2 YYDKDF (reference sequence).

Only a few counts were recorded for this clone. V is TRBV9 and J is TRBJ1-1; D unresolved. Trimming stripped 4 bases from V and 4 bases from J, with 11 bases between. CDR1 is SGDLS, CDR2 YYNGEE, per germline. This CDR3 is built from 13 residues. The CDR3 DNA follows: TGTGCCAGCAGCTCCTCCCTATTCACTGAAGCTTTCTTT. Its translation: CASSSSLFTEAFF.

The rearrangement uses TRBV5-1 and TRBJ1-2, with 7 bases identical to TRBD1. The V gene's germline CDR1 is SGHRS and CDR2 YFSETQ. Trimming at V came to 1 base and at J to 0 bases, leaving 6 bases not matched to a gene. The length of the CDR3 is 16 residues. CDR3 sequence: CASSLSTGATNYGYTF. Written as DNA, the CDR3 is TGCGCCAGCAGCTTGTCTACAGGGGCTACTAACTATGGCTACACCTTC.

The rearrangement uses TRBV14 and TRBJ2-1, with 7 bases matching TRBD1. This CDR3 contains 16 residues. V gave up 4 bases and J gave up 4 bases; unmatched junction bases: 10. The germline gives CDR1 SGHDN, CDR2 FVKESK. CDR3 DNA: TGTGCCAGCAGCCCTAGCCGGGACAGAGTTTACAATGAGCAGTTCTTC. This sequence encodes CASSPSRDRVYNEQFF.

This chain uses TRBV7-9 with TRBJ1-4; 7 positions agree with TRBD1. CDR3 length equals 18 residues. V lost 5 bases and J lost 7; bases outside the gene matches: 19. CDR1 is SEHNR, CDR2 FQNEAQ, per germline (reference sequence). CDR3 protein: CASSQAAGGLQGTEKLFF. In DNA, the CDR3 is TGTGCCAGCAGCCAGGCCGCGGGGGGTCTACAGGGGACTGAAAAACTGTTTTTT.

This clone came up a few times. CDR3 sequence reads: CASSHRTDRGGDGYTF. The DNA for the CDR3 is TGTGCCAGCTCGCATCGTACGGACAGGGGAGGCGACGGCTACACCTTC. V and J are TRBV18 and TRBJ1-2; 9 nucleotides align to TRBD1. Germline CDR1 KGHSH, CDR2 LQKENI. The CDR3 has 16 amino acids. Trimming cost V 6 bases and J 8 bases; bases outside gene matches: 16.

The rearrangement joins TRBV7-2 to TRBJ2-2, with a possible D match to TRBD1 (6 bases). Per germline, CDR1 SGHTA and CDR2 FQGNSA. The germline V and J ends were trimmed by 1 base and 4 bases, with 13 bases remaining between them. The CDR3 runs to 16 residues. The CDR3, as DNA: TGTGCCAGCAGCTTAGGAGGACAGATTCTCACCGGGGAGCTGTTTTTT. Its protein is CASSLGGQILTGELFF. Supplemented by reference TRBV7-2 and TRBJ2-2, the full variable domain reads GAGVSQSPSNKVTEKGKDVELRCDPISGHTALYWYRQSLGQGLEFLIYFQGNSAPDKSGLPSDRFSAERTGGSVSTLTIQRTQQEDSAVYLCASSLGGQILTGELFFGEGSRLTVL.

The CDR3 sequence is CASSRPKRDNAGGQFF. The CDR3 bases are TGTGCCAGCAGCAGACCAAAAAGGGACAACGCTGGGGGGCAGTTCTTC. The chain joins TRBV21-1 to TRBJ2-1; the listed D gene, TRBD1, was not tested against the DNA. TRBV21-1 is annotated as a pseudogene. The CDR3 is 16 residues long.

The J gene is TRBJ2-3, the V gene TRBV10-3, with D perhaps matching TRBD2 (6 bases). Trimming pared 6 bases from V and 4 bases from J, leaving 17 bases between. Germline assignment: CDR1 ENHRY and CDR2 SYGVKD. The CDR3 totals 15 residues. The chain's CDR3 is CAISPGASDPDTQYF. In DNA form, the CDR3 reads TGTGCCATCAGCCCCGGGGCTAGCGACCCAGATACGCAGTATTTT.

The chain has TRBV25-1 and TRBJ2-7; 8 positions match TRBD1. The CDR3 extends over 12 amino acids. V dropped 6 bases and J dropped 3; count of bases not matched to a gene: 1. Germline V gene lookup returns CDR1 MGHDK and CDR2 SYGVNS. CDR3 loop: CASRDRVYEQYF. CDR3 sequence (DNA): TGTGCCAGCAGGGACAGGGTCTACGAGCAGTACTTC.

The genes are TRBV6-5 and TRBJ2-1, with 7 positions matching TRBD1. Losses at the gene ends were 2 bases for V and 6 bases for J; bases not matched to a gene: 7. Germline loops: CDR1 MNHEY, CDR2 SVGAGI. The length of the CDR3 is 15 residues. The CDR3 sequence: CASSYPKTGRNEQFF. The DNA of the CDR3 is TGTGCCAGCAGTTACCCGAAGACAGGGCGCAATGAGCAGTTCTTC.

This rearrangement joins TRBV28 to TRBJ2-1, with 8 nucleotides matching TRBD1. There are 15 residues in the CDR3. Germline V gives CDR1 MDHEN, CDR2 SYDVKM. J gave up 2 bases and V 7 bases, and 7 bases lay outside the gene matches. This CDR3 is CASITVQGAYNEQFF. CDR3 bases: TGTGCCAGCATAACCGTACAGGGGGCCTACAATGAGCAGTTCTTC.

This clone showed up just once. The chain is built from TRBV15 and TRBJ1-4, with a tentative D call TRBD1 (6 bases). The ends were cut back, 2 bases at V and 8 bases at J, with 18 bases in the middle. CDR3 length: 16 residues. The V gene's germline CDR1 is LNHNV and CDR2 YYDKDF (reference sequence). The CDR3 coding sequence is TGTGCCACCAGCAGATCAGGGGCGGCAAGTTACGAAAAACTGTTTTTT. This gives the protein CATSRSGAASYEKLFF.

The chain couples TRBV7-9 to TRBJ1-6; no clear D gene. CDR1 SEHNR and CDR2 FQNEAQ come from the germline V gene (reference sequence). The V end was cut by 6 bases, the J end by 9 bases, with 15 bases between. CDR3 length: 14 amino acids. The CDR3 coding sequence is TGTGCCAGCAGTCTCGGGGATCCGGGTTCACCCCTCCACTTT. This encodes CASSLGDPGSPLHF. Combining the CDR3 with reference TRBV7-9 and TRBJ1-6 gives the whole variable domain DTGVSQNPRHKITKRGQNVTFRCDPISEHNRLYWYRQTLGQGPEFLTYFQNEAQLEKSRLLSDRFSAERPKGSFSTLEIQRTEQGDSAMYLCASSLGDPGSPLHFGNGTRLTVT.

The gene calls are TRBV6-1 and TRBJ2-5; 10 bases fit TRBD2. V trimming: 7 bases; J trimming: 5 bases; junction bases outside the gene matches: 10. The CDR3 is 15 residues long. CDR1 and CDR2 (germline): MNHNS, SASEGT. CDR3 nucleotides: TGTGCCAGCACCGGGGTAGCGGGAGGAGGGGAGACCCAGTACTTC. It is translated as CASTGVAGGGETQYF.

This clone was seen more than once but under ten times. This sample includes further DNA sequences coding for the same CDR3. The CDR3 DNA reads TGTGCCAGCGGGACAGGGGGCAGGGAGACCCAGTACTTC. It translates to CASGTGGRETQYF. The chain employs TRBV2 and TRBJ2-5; 12 bases align to TRBD1. The CDR3 sequence is 13 residues long. J gave up 5 bases and V 8 bases, and 3 bases lay outside the gene matches. Looked up from germline, CDR1 is SNHLY and CDR2 is FYNNEI.